The 23 T cell receptor beta chains listed next were all sequenced from one sample in a study of blood T cell repertoires in COVID-19. The repertoire was sequenced with immunoSEQ multiplex PCR; TCRdb's copy has only in-frame clones and lacks some. The sample holds 450,000 to 500,000 clones, approximately 83% seen once. Sequenced sample: peripheral blood. These receptors all stem from a human donor in a cohort sampled during active COVID-19.

The chain has TRBV5-1 and TRBJ1-2; 10 bases agree with TRBD1. J lost 8 bases, V lost 0 bases, and 7 bases had no gene match. Germline loops: CDR1 SGHRS, CDR2 YFSETQ. This CDR3 region has 15 residues. For the CDR3, the DNA is TGCGCCAGCAGCTTGGCCTCGGGGACAGGGGAGGGCTACACCTTC. Encoded protein: CASSLASGTGEGYTF.

As regards this clone: Mismatch with germline at one junction end may stem from a read error. The chain combines TRBV7-2 with TRBJ2-5; 9 bases align to TRBD1. Germline values: CDR1 SGHTA, CDR2 FQGNSA. The CDR3 has 14 residues. The CDR3 sequence is CASSQGQGQGTQYF. The CDR3 DNA reads as TGTGCCAGCAGCCAAGGACAGGGGCAAGGGACCCAGTACTTC.

Worth noting for this clone: Other DNA sequences of this sample code for an identical CDR3. CDR3 in DNA: TGTGCCAGCAGTTCAGGACAGTTGAACACTGAAGCTTTCTTT. Its protein is CASSSGQLNTEAFF. The chain employs TRBV6-2 or TRBV6-3 and TRBJ1-1; perhaps TRBD1 as D (6 bases). This CDR3 contains 14 residues. The germline V gene has CDR1 MNHEY and CDR2 SVGEGT. V dropped 4 bases and J dropped 0 bases, with 9 bases sitting between them.

This clone was observed once. The J gene is TRBJ2-2, the V gene TRBV5-1; D is possibly TRBD1 (6 bases). Trimming stripped 3 bases from V and 5 bases from J, with 14 bases between. The length of the CDR3 is 15 residues. Germline loops: CDR1 SGHRS, CDR2 YFSETQ. CDR3 DNA sequence: TGCGCCAGCAGCTCTTGGGGGCCTGAGACCGGGGAGCTGTTTTTT. Translated: CASSSWGPETGELFF.

This clone came up many times. The chain couples TRBV5-1 to TRBJ1-4; 10 bases align to TRBD1. Germline values: CDR1 SGHRS, CDR2 YFSETQ. V lost 3 bases, J lost 6 bases, and 5 bases stayed unmatched. CDR3 length: 15 amino acids. This CDR3 is CASSYTGTGDEKLFF. The CDR3 nucleotides read TGCGCCAGCAGCTACACCGGGACAGGGGATGAAAAACTGTTTTTT.

This rearrangement joins TRBV7-2 to TRBJ1-5; D unresolved. V lost 4 bases and J lost 3, with 7 bases in between. The germline gives CDR1 SGHTA, CDR2 FQGNSA. The CDR3 covers 13 residues. CDR3 bases: TGTGCCAGCAGCTCCGGGATCAATCAGCCCCAGCATTTT. Protein product: CASSSGINQPQHF.

This chain connects TRBV5-4 to TRBJ1-1; D not certain. CDR3 length equals 14 residues. V was clipped by 2 bases and J by 4 bases, with 12 bases between them. Per the germline V gene, CDR1 is SGHNT and CDR2 is YYREEE (reference sequence). The CDR3 DNA follows: TGTGCCAGCAGCTTTCGGAGAGCGGGCACTGAAGCTTTCTTT. Its translation is CASSFRRAGTEAFF.

This chain joins TRBV11-2 and TRBJ1-4; TRBD1 might be the D (6 bases). Trimming took off 4 bases at V and 10 bases at J, with 19 bases between the two ends. CDR3 length: 15 residues. The germline gives CDR1 SGHAT, CDR2 FQNNGV. CDR3 sequence: CASSSAGEGRRKLFF. In nucleotides, the CDR3 is TGTGCCAGCAGCTCCGCAGGGGAAGGGCGAAGAAAACTGTTTTTT.

This clone has only one observation. The chain has TRBV19 and TRBJ1-1, with a tentative D call TRBD1 (5 bases). This CDR3 spans 14 amino acids. The ends were cut back, 3 bases at V and 5 bases at J, with 13 bases in the middle. In germline, CDR1 is LNHDA, CDR2 SQIVND (reference sequence). Written as DNA, the CDR3 is TGTGCCAGTAGTATTACAGCAGGGAGGACTGAAGCTTTCTTT. Its translation: CASSITAGRTEAFF.

This chain uses TRBV19 with TRBJ1-6; weak D call: TRBD1 (6 bases). CDR1 is LNHDA, CDR2 SQIVND, per germline (reference sequence). The CDR3 totals 14 residues. V gave up 5 bases and J gave up 12 bases, with 17 bases separating them. The CDR3 nucleotides read TGTGCCAGTAGTTCGAACAGGGTGACGGAACCCCTCCACTTT. Amino acids: CASSSNRVTEPLHF.

The CDR3 region has the DNA TGTGCCAGCAGCCCCCGAGGGAAGGCTTTGAGCACTGAAGCTTTCTTT. Amino acid sequence: CASSPRGKALSTEAFF. The V call is TRBV9, the J call TRBJ1-1, with D hard to call. Germline CDR1 and CDR2: SGDLS and YYNGEE. Trimming took 4 bases from V and 4 from J, leaving 20 bases between them. CDR3 length: 16 amino acids.

A single count supports this clone. The CDR3 DNA reads as TGTGCCACCAGCAGAGGATCTAGCAACCCCTATAATTCACCCCTCCACTTT. It encodes CATSRGSSNPYNSPLHF. The chain combines TRBV15 with TRBJ1-6; D remains ambiguous. V lost 1 base and J 2 bases, leaving 12 bases between the germline ends. CDR1 is LNHNV, CDR2 YYDKDF, per germline (reference sequence). The CDR3 covers 17 residues.

This clone was seen more than once but under ten times. The chain links TRBV9 to TRBJ1-4; maybe TRBD1 (5 bases). Germline CDR1 is SGDLS and CDR2 is YYNGEE. V was shortened by 3 bases and J by 3 bases, with 15 bases between the two germline ends. The CDR3 has 16 amino acids. Written as DNA, the CDR3 is TGTGCCAGCAGCGCTTATTCAGGGTTGCCTAATGAAAAACTGTTTTTT. Translating gives CASSAYSGLPNEKLFF.

For the CDR3, the DNA is TGTGCCAGCAGTTTTCTTTCGACAGGGTTAAGGGACACTGAAGCTTTCTTT. Protein product: CASSFLSTGLRDTEAFF. The rearrangement joins TRBV27 to TRBJ1-1; 7 nucleotides agree with TRBD1. Germline loops: CDR1 MNHEY, CDR2 SMNVEV (reference sequence). J lost 3 bases, V lost 3 bases, and 13 bases had no gene match. The CDR3 length is 17 residues.

The rearrangement uses TRBV6-1 and TRBJ2-1; no clear D. Germline lookup yields CDR1 MNHNS and CDR2 SASEGT. This CDR3 comprises 11 residues. V lost 2 bases, J lost 12 bases, and 8 bases lay in between. CDR3 sequence reads: CASSEPVLQFF. The CDR3 nucleotides are TGTGCCAGCAGTGAACCCGTCCTGCAGTTCTTC.

The chain recombines TRBV30 with TRBJ2-1; 10 bases are shared with TRBD2. The CDR3 loop spans 15 amino acids. The J segment lost 7 bases and the V segment lost 2 bases, leaving 8 bases of the junction unmatched. CDR1 and CDR2 from the germline V gene are GTSNPN and SVGIG (reference sequence). In nucleotides, the CDR3 is TGTGCCTGGAGTCCCCCTAGCGGGGGCCGTAATGAGCAGTTCTTC. The encoded protein is CAWSPPSGGRNEQFF.

CDR3 sequence: CASALQGNSYNEQFF. CDR3 DNA sequence: TGCGCCAGCGCACTACAGGGTAACTCCTACAATGAGCAGTTCTTC. This rearrangement joins TRBV4-1 to TRBJ2-1; TRBD1 is a possible D gene (6 bases). CDR1 is MGHRA, CDR2 YSYEKL, per germline. This CDR3 is built from 15 residues. V shed 8 bases and J shed 0 bases, with 14 bases lying between them.

The chain has TRBV9 and TRBJ2-3, with TRBD2 identical over 8 bases. Germline CDR1 SGDLS, CDR2 YYNGEE. The length of the CDR3 is 17 residues. Unmatched junction bases numbered 14, after V lost 4 bases and J lost 4 bases. CDR3 nucleotide sequence: TGTGCCAGCAGCCCTCGGGAGAGGGCGGGAGGTCCAGATACGCAGTATTTT. Residues: CASSPRERAGGPDTQYF.

The genes are TRBV10-3 and TRBJ1-1, with D uncertain. V was clipped by 1 base and J by 4 bases, with 19 bases between them. This CDR3 region has 17 residues. Germline V lookup: CDR1 ENHRY, CDR2 SYGVKD. In DNA form, the CDR3 reads TGTGCCATCAGTGAGTTAAAGGGAGGCCAAAGAGGCACTGAAGCTTTCTTT. As protein: CAISELKGGQRGTEAFF.

The chain combines TRBV30 with TRBJ2-3; tentatively, D is TRBD1 (6 bases). The CDR3 runs to 15 residues. Per the germline V gene, CDR1 is GTSNPN and CDR2 is SVGIG (reference sequence). Trimming took 0 bases from V and 5 from J, leaving 15 bases between them. The CDR3 is CAWSVLGGLGDTQYF. CDR3 sequence (DNA): TGTGCCTGGAGTGTACTAGGGGGATTGGGAGATACGCAGTATTTT.

V is TRBV4-2 and J is TRBJ2-2, with D perhaps matching TRBD2 (6 bases). CDR1 and CDR2 (germline): LGHNA, YNFKEQ. The CDR3 extends over 16 amino acids. V gave up 6 bases and J gave up 3 bases, with 17 bases separating them. CDR3 bases: TGTGCCAGCAGGTCCGGCGGGACTCTTGACACCGGGGAGCTGTTTTTT. Translated: CASRSGGTLDTGELFF.

This chain connects TRBV30 to TRBJ1-1, with D tentatively TRBD1 (6 bases). CDR3 length: 10 residues. V lost 6 bases and J 10 bases, leaving 12 bases between the germline ends. Germline-derived CDR1 and CDR2 are GTSNPN and SVGIG (reference sequence). The CDR3 loop reads CACNRVGAFF. The CDR3 coding sequence is TGTGCCTGTAACAGGGTAGGAGCTTTCTTT.

The rearrangement links TRBV7-2 to TRBJ2-5; 7 nucleotides match TRBD2. The CDR3 contains 17 residues. CDR1 and CDR2 from the germline V gene are SGHTA and FQGNSA. Unmatched junction bases numbered 10, after V lost 2 bases and J lost 1 base. The chain's CDR3 is CASSLRRGERGQETQYF. In DNA form, the CDR3 reads TGTGCCAGCAGCTTAAGGCGTGGTGAGCGGGGCCAAGAGACCCAGTACTTC.